This T cell receptor beta chain was retrieved from a study of cytomegalovirus exposure and HLA in healthy donors. Broader study findings: As was reported, the classifier diagnosed cytomegalovirus status with high specificity and sensitivity.

Unmatched junction bases numbered 13, after V lost 6 bases and J lost 8 bases. This CDR3 spans 17 amino acids. The germline V gene has CDR1 LNHDA and CDR2 SQIVND (reference sequence). Remarks on this clone: Its antigen remains unknown.

The PCR employed 60 Vbeta primers together with 13 Jbeta primers. Repertoires were generated with immunoSEQ multiplex PCR, while TCRdb's copy carries only in-frame clones and drops some. The sample consists of 100,000 to 150,000 clones, 60% to 75% of them appearing once. This chain connects TRBV19 to TRBJ2-2, with 12 positions matching TRBD2. The receptor's source is a woman aged 50 to 60 in good health and CMV-seropositive. The sequenced material came from PBMCs. The CDR3 sequence is CASSRRASGGALGELFF. CDR3 coding DNA: TGTGCCAGTAGCCGACGGGCTAGCGGGGGGGCGCTAGGGGAGCTGTTTTTT. Together with reference TRBV19 and TRBJ2-2, the CDR3 gives the full variable domain: DGGITQSPKYLFRKEGQNVTLSCEQNLNHDAMYWYRQDPGQGLRLIYYSQIVNDFQKGDIAEGYSVSREKKESFPLTVTSAQKNPTAFYLCASSRRASGGALGELFFGEGSRLTVL.